This T cell receptor (beta chain) was sequenced for a study of T cells in Graves' hyperthyroidism and ophthalmopathy. CDR3 length: 14 amino acids. Germline CDR1 is SGHRS and CDR2 is YFSETQ. This clonotype came up a few times. A read error may produce the germline difference seen at one junction end. Amplification targeted TCR beta CDR3 regions from RNA transcripts. In the first-round RT-PCR of the TCR CDR3, the HTBI primer set was used. MiXCR, applied by TCRdb to the multiplex PCR reads, yields one record per CDR3 protein. Among about 360,000 distinct CDR3 sequences listed, about 18% were seen once. Sequencing was performed on blood. The sequence was obtained from a woman between 18 and 30 years old with Graves' hyperthyroidism. The chain carries TRBV5-1 and TRBJ2-4, with 7 positions matching TRBD2. Written as DNA, the CDR3 is TGCGCCAGCAGCTCCACAGGAGCTAGCGGCATTAAGTACTTC. Protein product: CASSSTGASGIKYF.